The clone carrying this TCR beta chain was observed a single time. Germline assignment: CDR1 LGHNT and CDR2 FRNRAP. V was pared by 0 bases and J by 8 bases, with 13 bases between. This CDR3 has 14 residues. This entry comes from a study of technical replicates of blood from a few donors. TCRdb's copy holds only in-frame clones and misses some; the assay was immunoSEQ multiplex PCR. Of fewer than 70,000 clones in the sample, roughly 90% are singletons; the top ten hold approximately 5%. The source is a human donor in good health. Some clones in this sample may be carry-over from other donors' samples. The rearrangement links TRBV12-5 to TRBJ1-2, with D possibly matching TRBD1 (6 bases). Sequenced material: PBMCs. CDR3 protein: CASGLVDRSTGYTF. The CDR3 DNA sequence: TGTGCTAGTGGTTTGGTCGACAGGTCTACAGGCTACACCTTC.